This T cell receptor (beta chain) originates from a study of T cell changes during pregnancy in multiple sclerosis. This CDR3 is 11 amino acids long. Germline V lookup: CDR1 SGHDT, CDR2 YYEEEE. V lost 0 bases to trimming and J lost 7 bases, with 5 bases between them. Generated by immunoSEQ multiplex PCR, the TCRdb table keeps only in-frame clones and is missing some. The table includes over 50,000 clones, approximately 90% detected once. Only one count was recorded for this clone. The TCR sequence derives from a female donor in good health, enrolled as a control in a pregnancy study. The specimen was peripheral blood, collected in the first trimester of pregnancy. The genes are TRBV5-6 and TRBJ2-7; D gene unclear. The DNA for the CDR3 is TGTGCCAGCAGCTTGGGGGCTGAGCAGTACTTC. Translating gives CASSLGAEQYF.